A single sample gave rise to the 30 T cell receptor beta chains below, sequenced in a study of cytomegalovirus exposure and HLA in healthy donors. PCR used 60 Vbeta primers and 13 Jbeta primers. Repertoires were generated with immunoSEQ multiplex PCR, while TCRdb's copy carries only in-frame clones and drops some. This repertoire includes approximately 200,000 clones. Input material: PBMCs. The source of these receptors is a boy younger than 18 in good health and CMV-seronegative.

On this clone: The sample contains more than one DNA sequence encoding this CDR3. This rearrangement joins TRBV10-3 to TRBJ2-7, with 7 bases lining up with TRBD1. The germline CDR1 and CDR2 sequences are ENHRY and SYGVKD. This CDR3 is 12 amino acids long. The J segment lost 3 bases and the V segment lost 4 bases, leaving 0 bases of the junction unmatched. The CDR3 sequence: CAISGDSYEQYF. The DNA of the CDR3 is TGTGCCATCAGTGGGGACAGCTACGAGCAGTACTTC.

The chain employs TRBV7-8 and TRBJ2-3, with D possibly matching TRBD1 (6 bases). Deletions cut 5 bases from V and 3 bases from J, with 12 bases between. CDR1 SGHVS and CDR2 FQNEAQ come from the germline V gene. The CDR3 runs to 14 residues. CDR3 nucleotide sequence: TGTGCCAGCAGCCGCGGGCAGGGGACAGATACGCAGTATTTT. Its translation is CASSRGQGTDTQYF.

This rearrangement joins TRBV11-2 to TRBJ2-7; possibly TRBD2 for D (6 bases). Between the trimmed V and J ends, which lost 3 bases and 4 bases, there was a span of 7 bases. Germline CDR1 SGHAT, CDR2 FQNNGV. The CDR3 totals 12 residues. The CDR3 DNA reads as TGTGCCAGCAGCTTTGGGGGGTACGAGCAGTACTTC. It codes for CASSFGGYEQYF.

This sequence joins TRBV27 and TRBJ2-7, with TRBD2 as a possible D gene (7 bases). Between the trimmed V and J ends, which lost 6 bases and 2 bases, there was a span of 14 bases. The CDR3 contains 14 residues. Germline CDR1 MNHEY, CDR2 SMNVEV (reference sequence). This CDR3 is CASSYLGGPYEQYF. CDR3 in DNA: TGTGCCAGCAGCTACCTCGGGGGGCCCTACGAGCAGTACTTC.

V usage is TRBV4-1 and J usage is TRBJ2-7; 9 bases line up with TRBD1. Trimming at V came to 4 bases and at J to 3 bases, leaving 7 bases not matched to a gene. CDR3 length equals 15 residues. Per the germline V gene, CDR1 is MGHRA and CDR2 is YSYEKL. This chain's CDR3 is CASSLGTGKGYEQYF. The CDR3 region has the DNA TGCGCCAGCAGCCTCGGGACAGGGAAGGGCTACGAGCAGTACTTC.

The CDR3 loop reads CASSLERRETQYF. The CDR3 bases are TGTGCCAGCAGCTTAGAGCGGCGAGAGACCCAGTACTTC. The chain has TRBV7-2 and TRBJ2-5, with a weak D call TRBD2 (5 bases). CDR1 and CDR2 (germline): SGHTA, FQGNSA. The CDR3 runs 13 residues. V dropped 1 base and J dropped 4 bases, with 7 bases sitting between them.

The CDR3 DNA sequence: TGTGCCAGCTCACTCCAGGGGGAGCGTGGCTACACCTTC. It yields the protein CASSLQGERGYTF. The chain is built from TRBV18 and TRBJ1-2; 7 bases are shared with TRBD1. The CDR3 length is 13 residues. CDR1 KGHSH and CDR2 LQKENI come from the germline V gene. Losses at the gene ends were 4 bases for V and 7 bases for J; bases not matched to a gene: 6. Filled out from reference TRBV18 and TRBJ1-2, the complete variable domain reads NAGVMQNPRHLVRRRGQEARLRCSPMKGHSHVYWYRQLPEEGLKFMVYLQKENIIDESGMPKERFSAEFPKEGPSILRIQQVVRGDSAAYFCASSLQGERGYTFGSGTRLTVV.

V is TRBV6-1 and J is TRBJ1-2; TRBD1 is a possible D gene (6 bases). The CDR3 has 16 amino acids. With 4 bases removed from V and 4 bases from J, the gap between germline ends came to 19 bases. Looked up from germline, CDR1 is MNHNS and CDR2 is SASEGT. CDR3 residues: CASSGPSGGRAYGYTF. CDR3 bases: TGTGCCAGCAGTGGGCCTTCGGGGGGGCGGGCCTATGGCTACACCTTC.

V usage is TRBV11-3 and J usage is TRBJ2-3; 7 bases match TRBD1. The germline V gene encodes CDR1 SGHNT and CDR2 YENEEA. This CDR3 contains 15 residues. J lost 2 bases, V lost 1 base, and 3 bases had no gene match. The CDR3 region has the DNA TGTGCCAGCAGCTTAGGACAGGGAATCACAGATACGCAGTATTTT. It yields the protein CASSLGQGITDTQYF.

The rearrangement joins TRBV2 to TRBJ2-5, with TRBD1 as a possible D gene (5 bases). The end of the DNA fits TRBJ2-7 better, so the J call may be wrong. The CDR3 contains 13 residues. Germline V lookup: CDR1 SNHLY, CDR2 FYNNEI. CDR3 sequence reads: CASSEGRAYEQYF. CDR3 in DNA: TGTGCCAGCAGTGAGGGCAGGGCCTACGAGCAGTACTTC.

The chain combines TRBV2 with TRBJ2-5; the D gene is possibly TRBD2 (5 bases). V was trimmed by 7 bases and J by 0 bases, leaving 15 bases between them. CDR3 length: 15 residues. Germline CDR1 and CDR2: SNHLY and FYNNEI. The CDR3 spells CASTRGSVHQETQYF. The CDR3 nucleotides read TGTGCCAGCACCCGAGGTAGCGTCCACCAAGAGACCCAGTACTTC.

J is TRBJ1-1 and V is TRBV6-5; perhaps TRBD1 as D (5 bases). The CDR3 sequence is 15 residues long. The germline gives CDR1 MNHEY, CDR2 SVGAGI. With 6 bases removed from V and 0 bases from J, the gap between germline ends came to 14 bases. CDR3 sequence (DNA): TGTGCCAGCAGCCCCGGGGGGAGATTGAACACTGAAGCTTTCTTT. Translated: CASSPGGRLNTEAFF.

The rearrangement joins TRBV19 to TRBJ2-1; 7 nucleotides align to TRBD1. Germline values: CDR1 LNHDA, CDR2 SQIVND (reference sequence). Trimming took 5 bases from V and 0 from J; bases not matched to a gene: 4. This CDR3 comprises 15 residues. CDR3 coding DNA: TGTGCCAGTAGTTTGGACAGGAGCTCCTACAATGAGCAGTTCTTC. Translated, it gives CASSLDRSSYNEQFF.

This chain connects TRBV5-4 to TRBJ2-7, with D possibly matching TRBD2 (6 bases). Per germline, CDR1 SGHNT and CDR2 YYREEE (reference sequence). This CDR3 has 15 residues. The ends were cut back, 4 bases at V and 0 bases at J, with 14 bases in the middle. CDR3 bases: TGTGCCAGCAGCCGCGGGGCGGGGACCTCCTACGAGCAGTACTTC. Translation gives CASSRGAGTSYEQYF.

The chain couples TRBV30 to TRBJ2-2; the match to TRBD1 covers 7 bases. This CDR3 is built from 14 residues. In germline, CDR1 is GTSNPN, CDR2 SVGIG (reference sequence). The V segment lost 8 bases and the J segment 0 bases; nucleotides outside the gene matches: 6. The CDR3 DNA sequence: TGTGCCCGATCGACAGGGACGAACACCGGGGAGCTGTTTTTT. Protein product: CARSTGTNTGELFF.

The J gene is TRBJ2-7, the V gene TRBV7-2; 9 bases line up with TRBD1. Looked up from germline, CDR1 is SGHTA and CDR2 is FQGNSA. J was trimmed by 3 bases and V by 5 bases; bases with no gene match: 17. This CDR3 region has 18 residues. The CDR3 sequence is CASSPIRGRTGVIYEQYF. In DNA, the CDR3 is TGTGCCAGCAGCCCAATCAGGGGGAGGACAGGGGTAATCTACGAGCAGTACTTC.

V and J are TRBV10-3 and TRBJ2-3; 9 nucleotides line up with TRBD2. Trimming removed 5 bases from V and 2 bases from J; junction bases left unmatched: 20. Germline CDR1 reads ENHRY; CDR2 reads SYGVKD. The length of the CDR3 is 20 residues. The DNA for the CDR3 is TGTGCCATCAGTATAGTAGCGGGGGACCCCAACATTTACTCCACAGATACGCAGTATTTT. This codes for CAISIVAGDPNIYSTDTQYF.

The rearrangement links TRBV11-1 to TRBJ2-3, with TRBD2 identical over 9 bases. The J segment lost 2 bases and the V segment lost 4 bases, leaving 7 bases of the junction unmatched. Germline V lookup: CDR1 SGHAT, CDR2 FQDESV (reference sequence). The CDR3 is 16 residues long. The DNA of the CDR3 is TGTGCCAGCAGCTCCCCCCAGCGGGGGGACACAGATACGCAGTATTTT. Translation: CASSSPQRGDTDTQYF.

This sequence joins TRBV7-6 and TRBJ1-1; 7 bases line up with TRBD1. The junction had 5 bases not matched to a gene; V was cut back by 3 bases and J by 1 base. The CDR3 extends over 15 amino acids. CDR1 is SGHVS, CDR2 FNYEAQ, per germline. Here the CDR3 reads CASSLTGMANTEAFF. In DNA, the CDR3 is TGTGCCAGCAGCTTGACAGGGATGGCGAACACTGAAGCTTTCTTT. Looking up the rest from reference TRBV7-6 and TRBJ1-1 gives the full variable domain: GAGVSQSPRYKVTKRGQDVALRCDPISGHVSLYWYRQALGQGPEFLTYFNYEAQQDKSGLPNDRFSAERPEGSISTLTIQRTEQRDSAMYRCASSLTGMANTEAFFGQGTRLTVV.

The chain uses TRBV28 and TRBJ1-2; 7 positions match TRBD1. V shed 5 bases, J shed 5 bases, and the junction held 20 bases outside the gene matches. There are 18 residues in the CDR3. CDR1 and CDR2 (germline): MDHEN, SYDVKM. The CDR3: CASSLLGLRQGLSYGYTF. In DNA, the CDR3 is TGTGCCAGCAGTCTCCTCGGCTTAAGACAGGGACTCTCGTATGGCTACACCTTC.

DNA of the CDR3: TGTGCCAGCAGCTCCGCCCCGGGGATTTCACCCCTCCACTTT. This encodes CASSSAPGISPLHF. The J gene is TRBJ1-6, the V gene TRBV5-6; no clear D. The CDR3 totals 14 residues. The germline V and J ends were trimmed by 3 bases and 9 bases, with 13 bases remaining between them. Germline-derived CDR1 and CDR2 are SGHDT and YYEEEE.

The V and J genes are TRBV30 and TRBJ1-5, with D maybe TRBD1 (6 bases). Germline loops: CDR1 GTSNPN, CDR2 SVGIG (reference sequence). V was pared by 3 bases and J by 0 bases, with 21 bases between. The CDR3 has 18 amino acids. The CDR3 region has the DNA TGTGCCTGGAGAACCGATCCGGGACAACATTATAGCAATCAGCCCCAGCATTTT. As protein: CAWRTDPGQHYSNQPQHF.

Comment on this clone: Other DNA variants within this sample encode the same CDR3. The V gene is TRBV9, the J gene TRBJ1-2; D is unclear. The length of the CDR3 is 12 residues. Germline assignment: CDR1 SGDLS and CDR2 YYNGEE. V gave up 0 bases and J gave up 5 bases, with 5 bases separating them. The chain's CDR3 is CASSVAGYGYTF. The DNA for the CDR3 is TGTGCCAGCAGCGTAGCAGGATATGGCTACACCTTC.

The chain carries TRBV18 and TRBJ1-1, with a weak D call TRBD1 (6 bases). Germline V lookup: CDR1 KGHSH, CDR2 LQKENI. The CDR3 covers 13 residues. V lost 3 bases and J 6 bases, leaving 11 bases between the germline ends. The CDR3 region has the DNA TGTGCCAGCTCACCCGGCCGACAGGCTGAAGCTTTCTTT. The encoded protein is CASSPGRQAEAFF.

The CDR3 bases are TGTGCCAGCGCCCTCTCGCACAGGACCTACGAGCAGTACTTC. It specifies CASALSHRTYEQYF. The chain joins TRBV6-5 to TRBJ2-7, with D possibly TRBD1 on 5 matching bases. V gave up 8 bases and J gave up 2 bases, with 16 bases separating them. The length of the CDR3 is 14 residues. Germline V lookup: CDR1 MNHEY, CDR2 SVGAGI.

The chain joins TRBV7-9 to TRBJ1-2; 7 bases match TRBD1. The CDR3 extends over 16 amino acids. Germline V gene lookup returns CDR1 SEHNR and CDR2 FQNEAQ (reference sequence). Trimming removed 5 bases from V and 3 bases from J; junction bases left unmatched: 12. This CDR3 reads CASSSLNPGQHYGYTF. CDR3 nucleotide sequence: TGTGCCAGCAGCAGCCTGAACCCGGGACAGCACTATGGCTACACCTTC. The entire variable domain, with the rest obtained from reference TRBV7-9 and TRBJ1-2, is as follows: DTGVSQNPRHKITKRGQNVTFRCDPISEHNRLYWYRQTLGQGPEFLTYFQNEAQLEKSRLLSDRFSAERPKGSFSTLEIQRTEQGDSAMYLCASSSLNPGQHYGYTFGSGTRLTVV.

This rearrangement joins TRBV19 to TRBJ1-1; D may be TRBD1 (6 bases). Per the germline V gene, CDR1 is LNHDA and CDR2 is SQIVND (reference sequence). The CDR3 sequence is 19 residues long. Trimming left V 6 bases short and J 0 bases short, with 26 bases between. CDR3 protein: CASSKGVFSRTAMNTEAFF. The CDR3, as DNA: TGTGCCAGTAGCAAAGGAGTGTTTAGTCGGACAGCAATGAACACTGAAGCTTTCTTT.

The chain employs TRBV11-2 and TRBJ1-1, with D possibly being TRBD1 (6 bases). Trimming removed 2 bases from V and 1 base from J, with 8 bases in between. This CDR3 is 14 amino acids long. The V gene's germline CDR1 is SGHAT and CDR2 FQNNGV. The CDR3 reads CASSLNRANTEAFF. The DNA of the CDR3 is TGTGCCAGCAGCTTAAACAGGGCGAACACTGAAGCTTTCTTT.

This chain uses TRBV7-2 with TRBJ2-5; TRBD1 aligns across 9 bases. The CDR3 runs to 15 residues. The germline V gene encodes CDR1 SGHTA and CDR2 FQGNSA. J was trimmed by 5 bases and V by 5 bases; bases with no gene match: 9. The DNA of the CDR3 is TGTGCCAGCAGCCCTCAGACAGGGGGTTCGGAGACCCAGTACTTC. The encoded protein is CASSPQTGGSETQYF.

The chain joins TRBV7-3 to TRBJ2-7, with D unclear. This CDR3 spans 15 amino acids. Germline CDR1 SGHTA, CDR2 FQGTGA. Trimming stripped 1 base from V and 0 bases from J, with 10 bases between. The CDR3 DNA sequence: TGTGCCAGCAGCTTAATGGGCCCGAGCTCCTACGAGCAGTACTTC. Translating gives CASSLMGPSSYEQYF.